This section outlines one T cell receptor beta chain sequence together with its context. This record comes from a study of cytomegalovirus exposure and HLA in healthy donors. Germline V lookup: CDR1 SNHLY, CDR2 FYNNEI. This CDR3 is 15 amino acids long. V was trimmed by 7 bases and J by 3 bases, leaving 18 bases between them. The PCR was carried out with 60 Vbeta primers and 13 Jbeta primers. Method: immunoSEQ multiplex PCR; TCRdb's copy keeps in-frame clones and lacks some. The table lists 65,000 to 100,000 clones, about four fifths of them singletons. The source material was PBMCs. This chain links TRBV2 with TRBJ2-5, with D possibly TRBD1 on 6 matching bases. The TCR was taken from a middle-aged woman in good health and CMV-seropositive. The CDR3 DNA is TGTGCCAGCAACTCCTTCGGCAGGGGAAAAGAGACCCAGTACTTC. This gives the protein CASNSFGRGKETQYF. The entire variable domain, with the rest obtained from reference TRBV2 and TRBJ2-5, is as follows: EPEVTQTPSHQVTQMGQEVILRCVPISNHLYFYWYRQILGQKVEFLVSFYNNEISEKSEIFDDQFSVERPDGSNFTLKIRSTKLEDSAMYFCASNSFGRGKETQYFGPGTRLLVL.